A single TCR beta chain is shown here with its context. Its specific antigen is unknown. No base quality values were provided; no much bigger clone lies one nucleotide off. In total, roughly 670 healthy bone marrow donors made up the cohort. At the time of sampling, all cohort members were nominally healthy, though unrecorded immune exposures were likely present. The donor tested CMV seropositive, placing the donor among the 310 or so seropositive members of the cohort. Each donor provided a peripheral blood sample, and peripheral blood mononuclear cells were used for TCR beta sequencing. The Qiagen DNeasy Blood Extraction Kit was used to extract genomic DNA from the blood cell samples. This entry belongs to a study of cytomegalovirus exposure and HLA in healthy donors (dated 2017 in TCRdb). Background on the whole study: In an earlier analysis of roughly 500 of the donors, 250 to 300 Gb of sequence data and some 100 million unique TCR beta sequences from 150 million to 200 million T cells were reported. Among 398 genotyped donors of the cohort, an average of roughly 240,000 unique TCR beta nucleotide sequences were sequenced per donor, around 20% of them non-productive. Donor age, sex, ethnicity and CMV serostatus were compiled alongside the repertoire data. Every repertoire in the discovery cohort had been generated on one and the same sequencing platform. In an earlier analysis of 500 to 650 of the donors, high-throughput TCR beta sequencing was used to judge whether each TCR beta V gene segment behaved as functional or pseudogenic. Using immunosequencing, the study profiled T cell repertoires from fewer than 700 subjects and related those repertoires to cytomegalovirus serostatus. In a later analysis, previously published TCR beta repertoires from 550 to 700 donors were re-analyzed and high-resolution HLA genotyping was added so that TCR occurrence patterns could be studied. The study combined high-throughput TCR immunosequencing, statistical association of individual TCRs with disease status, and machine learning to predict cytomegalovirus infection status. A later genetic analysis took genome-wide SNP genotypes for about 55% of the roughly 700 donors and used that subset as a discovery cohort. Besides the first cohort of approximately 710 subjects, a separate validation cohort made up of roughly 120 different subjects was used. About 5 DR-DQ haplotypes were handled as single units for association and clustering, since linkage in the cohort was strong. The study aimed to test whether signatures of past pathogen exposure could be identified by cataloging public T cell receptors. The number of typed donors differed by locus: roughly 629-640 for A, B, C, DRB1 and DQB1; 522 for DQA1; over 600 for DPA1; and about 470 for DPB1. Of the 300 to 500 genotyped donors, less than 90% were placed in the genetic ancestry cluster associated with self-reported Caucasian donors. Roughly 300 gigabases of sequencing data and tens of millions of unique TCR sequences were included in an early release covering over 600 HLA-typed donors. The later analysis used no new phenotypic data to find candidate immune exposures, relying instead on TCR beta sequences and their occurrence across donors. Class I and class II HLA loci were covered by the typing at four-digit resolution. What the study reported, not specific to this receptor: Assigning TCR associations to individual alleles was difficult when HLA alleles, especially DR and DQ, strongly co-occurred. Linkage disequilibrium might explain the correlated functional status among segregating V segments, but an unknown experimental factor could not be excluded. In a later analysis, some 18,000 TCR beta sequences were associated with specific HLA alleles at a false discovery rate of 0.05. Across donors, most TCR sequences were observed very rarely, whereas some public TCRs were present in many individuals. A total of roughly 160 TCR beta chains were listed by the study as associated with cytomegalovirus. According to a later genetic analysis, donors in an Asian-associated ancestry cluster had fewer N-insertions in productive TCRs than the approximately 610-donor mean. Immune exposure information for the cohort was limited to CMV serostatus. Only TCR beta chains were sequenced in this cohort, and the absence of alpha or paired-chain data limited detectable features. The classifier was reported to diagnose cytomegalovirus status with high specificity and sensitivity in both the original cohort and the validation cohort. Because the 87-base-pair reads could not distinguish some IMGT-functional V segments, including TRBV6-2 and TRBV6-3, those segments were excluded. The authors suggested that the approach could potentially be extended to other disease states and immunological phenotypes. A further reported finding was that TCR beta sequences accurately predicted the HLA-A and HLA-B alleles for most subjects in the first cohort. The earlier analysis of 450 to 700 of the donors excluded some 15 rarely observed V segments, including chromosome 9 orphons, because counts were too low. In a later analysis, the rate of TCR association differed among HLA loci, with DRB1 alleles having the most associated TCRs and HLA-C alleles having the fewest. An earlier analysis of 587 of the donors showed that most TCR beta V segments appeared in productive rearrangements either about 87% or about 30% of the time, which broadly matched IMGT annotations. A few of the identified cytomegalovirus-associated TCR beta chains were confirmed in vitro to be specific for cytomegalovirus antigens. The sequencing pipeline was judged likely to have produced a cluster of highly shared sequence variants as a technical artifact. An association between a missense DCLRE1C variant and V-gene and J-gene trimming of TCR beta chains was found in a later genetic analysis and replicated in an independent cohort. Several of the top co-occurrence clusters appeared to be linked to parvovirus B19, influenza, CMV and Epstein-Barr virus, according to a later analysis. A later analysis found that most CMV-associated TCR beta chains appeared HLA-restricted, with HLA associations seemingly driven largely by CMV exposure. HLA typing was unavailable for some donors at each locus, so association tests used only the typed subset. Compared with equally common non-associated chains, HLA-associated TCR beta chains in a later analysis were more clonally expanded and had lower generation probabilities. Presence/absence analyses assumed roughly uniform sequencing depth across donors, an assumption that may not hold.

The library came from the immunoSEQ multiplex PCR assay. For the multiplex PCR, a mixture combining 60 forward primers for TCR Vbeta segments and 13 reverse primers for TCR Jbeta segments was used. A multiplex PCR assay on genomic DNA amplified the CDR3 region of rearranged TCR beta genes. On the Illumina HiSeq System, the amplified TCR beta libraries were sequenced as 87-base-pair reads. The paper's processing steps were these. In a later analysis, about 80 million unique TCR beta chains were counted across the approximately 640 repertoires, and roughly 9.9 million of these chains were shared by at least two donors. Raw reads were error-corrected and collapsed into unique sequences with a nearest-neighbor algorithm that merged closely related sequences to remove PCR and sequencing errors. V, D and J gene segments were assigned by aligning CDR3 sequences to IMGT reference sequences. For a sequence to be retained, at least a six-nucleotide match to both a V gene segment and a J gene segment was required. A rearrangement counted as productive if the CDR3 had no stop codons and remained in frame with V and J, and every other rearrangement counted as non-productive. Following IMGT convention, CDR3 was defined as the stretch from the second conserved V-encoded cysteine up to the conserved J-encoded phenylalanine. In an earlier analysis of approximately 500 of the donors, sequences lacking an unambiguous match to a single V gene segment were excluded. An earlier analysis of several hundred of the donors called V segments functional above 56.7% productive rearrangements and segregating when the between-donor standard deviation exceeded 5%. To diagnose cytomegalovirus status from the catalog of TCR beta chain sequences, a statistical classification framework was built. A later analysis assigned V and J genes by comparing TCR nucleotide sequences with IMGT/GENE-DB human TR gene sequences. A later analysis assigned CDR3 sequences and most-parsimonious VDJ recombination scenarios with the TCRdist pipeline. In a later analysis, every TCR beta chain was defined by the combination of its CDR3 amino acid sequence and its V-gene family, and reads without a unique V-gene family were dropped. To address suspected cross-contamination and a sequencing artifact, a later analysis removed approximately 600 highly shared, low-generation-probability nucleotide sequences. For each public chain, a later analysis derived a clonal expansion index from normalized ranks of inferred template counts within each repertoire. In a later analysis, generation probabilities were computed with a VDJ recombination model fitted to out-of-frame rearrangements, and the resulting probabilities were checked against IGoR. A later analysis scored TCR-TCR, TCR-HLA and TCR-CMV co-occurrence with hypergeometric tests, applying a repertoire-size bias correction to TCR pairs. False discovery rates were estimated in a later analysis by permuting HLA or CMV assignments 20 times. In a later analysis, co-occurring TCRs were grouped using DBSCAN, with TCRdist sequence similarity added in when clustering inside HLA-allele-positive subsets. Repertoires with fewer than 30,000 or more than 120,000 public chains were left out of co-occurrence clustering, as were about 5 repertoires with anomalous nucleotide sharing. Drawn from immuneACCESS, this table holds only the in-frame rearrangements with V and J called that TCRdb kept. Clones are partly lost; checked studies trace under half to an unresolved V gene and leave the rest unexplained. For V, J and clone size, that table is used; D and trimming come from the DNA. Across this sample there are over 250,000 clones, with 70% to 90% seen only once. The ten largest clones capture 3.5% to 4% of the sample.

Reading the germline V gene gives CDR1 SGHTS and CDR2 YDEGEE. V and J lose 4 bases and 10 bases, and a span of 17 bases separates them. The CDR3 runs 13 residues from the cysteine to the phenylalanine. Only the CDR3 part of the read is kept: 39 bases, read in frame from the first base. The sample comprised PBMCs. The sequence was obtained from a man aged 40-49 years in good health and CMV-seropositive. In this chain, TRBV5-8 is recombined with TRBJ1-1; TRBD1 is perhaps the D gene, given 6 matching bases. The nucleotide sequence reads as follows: TGTGCCAGCAGCCATCCCGGGGGGCGCCGAGCTTTCTTT. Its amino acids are CASSHPGGRRAFF.